Included here is one TCR beta chain sequence, with context. Its antigen is unidentified. This record comes from a study of cytomegalovirus exposure and HLA in healthy donors. The overall study: T cells numbering about 200 million yielded 117 million unique TCR beta sequences in an earlier analysis.

Study-wide results and limits: Among donors in an Asian-associated ancestry cluster, a later analysis reportedly found fewer N-insertions than the roughly 700-donor mean. It was reported that the classifier diagnosed cytomegalovirus status with high specificity and sensitivity in both the original and validation cohorts. A later analysis showed HLA-associated TCR beta chains outstripping equally common others in clonal expansion.

This CDR3 spans 15 amino acids. The germline V gene encodes CDR1 MGHRA and CDR2 YSYEKL. V was pared by 0 bases and J by 3 bases, with 9 bases between. PCR amplification relied on 60 Vbeta primers (plus 13 Jbeta primers). This table comes from immunoSEQ multiplex PCR, and its TCRdb copy is limited to in-frame clones, with some not included. This sample has roughly 84,000 clones, with 65% to 85% found just once. J is TRBJ1-5 and V is TRBV4-1, with a tentative D call TRBD1 (6 bases). Sequencing was performed on PBMCs. This TCR was sampled from a man aged 50 to 59 in good health and CMV-seronegative. CDR3 sequence reads: CASSQDRTVNQPQHF. CDR3 bases: TGCGCCAGCAGCCAAGATAGGACAGTCAATCAGCCCCAGCATTTT.